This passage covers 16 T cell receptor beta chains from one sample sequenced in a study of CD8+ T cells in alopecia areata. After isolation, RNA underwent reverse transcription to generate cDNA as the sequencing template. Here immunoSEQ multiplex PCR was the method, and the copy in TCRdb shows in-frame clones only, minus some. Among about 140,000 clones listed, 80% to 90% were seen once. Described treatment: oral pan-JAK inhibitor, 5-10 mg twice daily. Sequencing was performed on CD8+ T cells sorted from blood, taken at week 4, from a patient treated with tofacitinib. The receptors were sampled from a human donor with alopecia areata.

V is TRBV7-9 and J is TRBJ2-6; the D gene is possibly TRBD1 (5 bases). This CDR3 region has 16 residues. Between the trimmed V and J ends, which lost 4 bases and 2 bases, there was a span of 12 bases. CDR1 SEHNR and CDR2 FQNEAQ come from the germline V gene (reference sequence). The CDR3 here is CASSSPLGAGANVLTF. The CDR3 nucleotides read TGTGCCAGCAGCTCGCCCTTAGGGGCTGGGGCCAACGTCCTGACTTTC.

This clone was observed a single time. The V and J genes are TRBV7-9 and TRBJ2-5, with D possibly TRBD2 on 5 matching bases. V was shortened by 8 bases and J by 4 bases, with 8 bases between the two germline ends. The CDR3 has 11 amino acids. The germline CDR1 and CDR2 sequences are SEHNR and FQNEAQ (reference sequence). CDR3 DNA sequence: TGTGCCAGCGGGGAGCTAGAGACCCAGTACTTC. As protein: CASGELETQYF.

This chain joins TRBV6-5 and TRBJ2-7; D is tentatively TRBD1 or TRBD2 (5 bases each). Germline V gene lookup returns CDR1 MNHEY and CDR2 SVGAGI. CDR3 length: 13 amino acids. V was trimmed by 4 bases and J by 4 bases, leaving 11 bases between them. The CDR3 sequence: CASSLKGTYEQYF. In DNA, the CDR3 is TGTGCCAGCAGTTTGAAGGGGACGTACGAGCAGTACTTC.

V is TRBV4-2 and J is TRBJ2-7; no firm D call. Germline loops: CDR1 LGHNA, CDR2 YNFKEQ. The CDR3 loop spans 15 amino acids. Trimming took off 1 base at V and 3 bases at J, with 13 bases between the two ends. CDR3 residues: CASSQGTGAVYEQYF. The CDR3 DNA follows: TGTGCCAGCAGCCAAGGTACGGGTGCGGTCTACGAGCAGTACTTC.

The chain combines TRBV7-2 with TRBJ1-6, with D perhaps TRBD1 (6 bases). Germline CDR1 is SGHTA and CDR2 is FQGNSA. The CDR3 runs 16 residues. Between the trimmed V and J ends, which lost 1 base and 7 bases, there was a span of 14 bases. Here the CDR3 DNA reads TGTGCCAGCAGCTTAGTTAGGACAGCCTCAAATTCACCCCTCCACTTT. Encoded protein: CASSLVRTASNSPLHF.

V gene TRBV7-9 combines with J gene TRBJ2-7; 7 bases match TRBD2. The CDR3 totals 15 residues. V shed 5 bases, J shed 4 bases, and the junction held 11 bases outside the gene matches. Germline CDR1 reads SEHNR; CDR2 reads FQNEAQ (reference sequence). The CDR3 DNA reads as TGTGCCAGCAGCGGGAGGGGACCCCCTAATTACGAGCAGTACTTC. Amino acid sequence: CASSGRGPPNYEQYF.

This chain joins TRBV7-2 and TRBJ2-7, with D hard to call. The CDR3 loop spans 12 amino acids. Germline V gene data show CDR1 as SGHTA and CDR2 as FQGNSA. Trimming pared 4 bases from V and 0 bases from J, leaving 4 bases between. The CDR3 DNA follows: TGTGCCAGCAGCTACCTCTCCTACGAGCAGTACTTC. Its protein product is CASSYLSYEQYF.

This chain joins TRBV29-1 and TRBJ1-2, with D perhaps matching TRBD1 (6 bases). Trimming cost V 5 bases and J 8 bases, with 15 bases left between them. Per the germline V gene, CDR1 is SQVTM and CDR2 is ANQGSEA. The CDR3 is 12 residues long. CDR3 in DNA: TGCAGCGTTCTTGGGGGGGCGGGAGGCTACACCTTC. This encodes CSVLGGAGGYTF.

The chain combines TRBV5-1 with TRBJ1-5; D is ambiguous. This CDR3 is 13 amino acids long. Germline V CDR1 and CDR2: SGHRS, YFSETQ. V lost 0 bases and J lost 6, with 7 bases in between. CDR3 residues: CASSLGPGQPQHF. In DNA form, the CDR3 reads TGCGCCAGCAGCTTGGGTCCTGGTCAGCCCCAGCATTTT.

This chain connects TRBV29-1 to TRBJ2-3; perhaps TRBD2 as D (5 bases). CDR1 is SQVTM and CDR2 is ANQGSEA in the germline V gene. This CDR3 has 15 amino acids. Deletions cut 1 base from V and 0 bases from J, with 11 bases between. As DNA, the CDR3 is TGCAGCGTTGAAGGGACTCCAGCTAGCACAGATACGCAGTATTTT. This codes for CSVEGTPASTDTQYF.

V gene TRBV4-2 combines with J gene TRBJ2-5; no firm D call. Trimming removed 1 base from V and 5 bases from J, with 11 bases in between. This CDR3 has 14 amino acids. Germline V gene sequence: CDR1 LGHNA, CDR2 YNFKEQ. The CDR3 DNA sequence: TGTGCCAGCAGCCAAGGGTCGGCCGGGGAGACCCAGTACTTC. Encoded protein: CASSQGSAGETQYF.

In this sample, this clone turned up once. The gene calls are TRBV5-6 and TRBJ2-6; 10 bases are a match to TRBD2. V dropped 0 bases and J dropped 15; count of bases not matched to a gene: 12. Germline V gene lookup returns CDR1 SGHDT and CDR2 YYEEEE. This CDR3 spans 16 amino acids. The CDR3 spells CASSLELGLAGARLTF. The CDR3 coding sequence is TGTGCCAGCAGCTTGGAGTTAGGGCTAGCGGGGGCCCGCCTGACTTTC. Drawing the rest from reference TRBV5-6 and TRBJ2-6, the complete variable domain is DAGVTQSPTHLIKTRGQQVTLRCSPKSGHDTVSWYQQALGQGPQFIFQYYEEEERQRGNFPDRFSGHQFPNYSSELNVNALLLGDSALYLCASSLELGLAGARLTFGAGSRLTVL.

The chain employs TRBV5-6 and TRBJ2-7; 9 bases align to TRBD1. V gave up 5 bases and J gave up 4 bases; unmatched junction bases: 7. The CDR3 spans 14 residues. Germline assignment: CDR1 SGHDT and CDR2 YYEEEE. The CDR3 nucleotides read TGTGCCAGCAGGATCGGACAGGGGTCTTACGAGCAGTACTTC. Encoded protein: CASRIGQGSYEQYF.

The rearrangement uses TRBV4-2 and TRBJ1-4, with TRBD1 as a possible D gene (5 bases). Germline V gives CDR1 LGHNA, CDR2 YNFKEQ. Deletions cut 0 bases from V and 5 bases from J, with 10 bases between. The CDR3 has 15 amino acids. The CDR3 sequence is CASSQDRAGNEKLFF. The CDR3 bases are TGTGCCAGCAGCCAAGACAGGGCAGGGAATGAAAAACTGTTTTTT.

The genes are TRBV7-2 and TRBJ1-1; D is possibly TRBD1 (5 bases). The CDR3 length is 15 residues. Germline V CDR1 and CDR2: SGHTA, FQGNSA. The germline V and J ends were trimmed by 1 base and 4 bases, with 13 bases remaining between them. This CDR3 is CASSLGAGSGTEAFF. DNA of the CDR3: TGTGCCAGCAGCTTAGGGGCAGGGTCGGGCACTGAAGCTTTCTTT. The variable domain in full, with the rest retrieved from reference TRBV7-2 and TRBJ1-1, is GAGVSQSPSNKVTEKGKDVELRCDPISGHTALYWYRQSLGQGLEFLIYFQGNSAPDKSGLPSDRFSAERTGGSVSTLTIQRTQQEDSAVYLCASSLGAGSGTEAFFGQGTRLTVV.

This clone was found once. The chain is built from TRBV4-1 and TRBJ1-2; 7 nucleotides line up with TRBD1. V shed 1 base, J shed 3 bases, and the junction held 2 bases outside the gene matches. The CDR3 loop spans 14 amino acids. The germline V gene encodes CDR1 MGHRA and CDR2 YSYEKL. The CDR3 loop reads CASSQGTGYYGYTF. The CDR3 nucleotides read TGCGCCAGCAGCCAAGGGACAGGCTACTATGGCTACACCTTC.